The sequence of this T cell receptor (beta chain) was determined in a study of technical replicates of blood from several donors (TCRdb year 2017). As concerns this clone: Its antigen remains undetermined. The sample holds no much larger clone one base away, and base qualities are not on file.

Preparation of the library involved the immunoSEQ multiplex PCR assay. TCRdb obtained this table from immuneACCESS and retained in-frame rearrangements with V and J assigned. These tables miss some clones; where compared with another copy, unresolved V genes account for less than half of the shortfall, and the remainder is unexplained. A total of approximately 76,000 clones appear in this sample, 86% of them only once. Roughly 4.8% of the sample is held by the ten biggest clonotypes. CDR1 and CDR2 (SGHVS, FQNEAQ) derive from the germline V gene. The germline V and J ends show losses of 3 bases and 3 bases respectively, and no gene match explains 1 base of the junction. The CDR3, cysteine through phenylalanine, is 14 amino acids long. The only DNA kept is the CDR3, 42 bases in frame from the first base.

The receptor chain draws on TRBV7-8 and TRBJ1-1; 10 of the junction bases match TRBD1. The receptor was derived from a human donor in good health. Some clones in this sample may be carry-over from other donors' samples. Sequencing was done on a sample of PBMCs. The encoded CDR3 is CASSFGTGDTEAFF. The DNA reads TGTGCCAGCAGCTTTGGGACAGGGGACACTGAAGCTTTCTTT.